Given below is one T cell receptor beta chain in context. All enrollees were about 18 to 90 years old and from 25 or so US areas. What the recovered Cohort 3 donors had was two negative PCRs, clearance, or symptom resolution. Original processing methods: Cell counts per sample came from amplifying reference gene primers. Sequenced by immunoSEQ multiplex PCR; TCRdb stores in-frame clones only, minus some. The V and J calls and clone size come from that table; D and trimming were worked out from the DNA. This repertoire shows over 250,000 clones, 88% found once; its top ten account for approximately 1%. These data come from a study of blood T cell repertoires in COVID-19. At the level of the study: Sources were T cells, B-cell-depleted T cells, or PBMCs; the material itself was cDNA or gDNA.

Sequencing was done on a sample of PBMCs or T cells enriched from blood (not recorded which). The receptor was derived from a woman in her 30s who had recovered from COVID-19.

The CDR3, as DNA: TGTGCCAGCAGCGTTAGGGGTGTTGAGCAAGAGACCCAGTACTTC. Protein: CASSVRGVEQETQYF. This rearrangement joins TRBV9 to TRBJ2-5; tentative D call: TRBD1 (5 bases). Germline CDR1 reads SGDLS; CDR2 reads YYNGEE. There are 15 residues in the CDR3. Trimming removed 2 bases from V and 2 bases from J, with 13 bases in between.